These 13 T cell receptor beta chains share one sample of origin, sequenced in a study of shared clonotypes between healthy human individuals. TCRdb keeps only in-frame clones here, not all; method: immunoSEQ multiplex PCR. The sample lists 300,000 or so clones, approximately 74% seen once, with 10% in the top ten. Source material: memory CD4+ T cells sorted from blood. Subset indicated: CD45RA-negative fraction. Every receptor here comes from a man between 25 and 39 years old in good health.

The chain uses TRBV5-4 and TRBJ2-3, with 13 nucleotides matching TRBD2. Germline loops: CDR1 SGHNT, CDR2 YYREEE (reference sequence). J was trimmed by 6 bases and V by 0 bases; bases with no gene match: 4. CDR3 length: 16 residues. The CDR3 DNA reads as TGTGCCAGCAGCTTGGTACTAGCGGGAGGGGTGGATACGCAGTATTTT. Its translation: CASSLVLAGGVDTQYF.

The CDR3 loop is CAWRSGFDTEAFF. The CDR3, as DNA: TGTGCCTGGAGGTCGGGTTTTGATACTGAAGCTTTCTTT. The V call is TRBV30, the J call TRBJ1-1; D ambiguous. The germline V and J ends were trimmed by 3 bases and 5 bases, with 13 bases remaining between them. The CDR3 runs to 13 residues. Germline CDR1 and CDR2: GTSNPN and SVGIG (reference sequence).

The rearrangement joins TRBV19 to TRBJ2-7; the D gene is possibly TRBD2 (5 bases). The CDR3 covers 14 residues. Germline CDR1 LNHDA, CDR2 SQIVND (reference sequence). Trimming took 6 bases from V and 2 from J, leaving 14 bases between them. In DNA, the CDR3 is TGTGCCAGTAGCCCGAGAGGGCTGGCCTACGAGCAGTACTTC. Translated: CASSPRGLAYEQYF.

The chain joins TRBV6-5 to TRBJ2-1; D gene unclear. Trimming pared 6 bases from V and 2 bases from J, leaving 14 bases between. Per germline, CDR1 MNHEY and CDR2 SVGAGI. The CDR3 runs to 15 residues. The CDR3 is CASSPLRATYNEQFF. The CDR3 nucleotides read TGTGCCAGCAGCCCCCTCCGGGCAACCTACAATGAGCAGTTCTTC.

This sequence joins TRBV19 and TRBJ1-1; D might be TRBD1 (6 bases). The CDR3 consists of 17 residues. Trimming pared 4 bases from V and 0 bases from J, leaving 18 bases between. Germline V gene sequence: CDR1 LNHDA, CDR2 SQIVND (reference sequence). CDR3 DNA: TGTGCCAGTAGTAGCTACGGGGGCTTTTCGGTGAACACTGAAGCTTTCTTT. Its protein is CASSSYGGFSVNTEAFF.

The rearrangement joins TRBV10-1 to TRBJ2-1, with 12 bases fitting TRBD1. V lost 6 bases, J lost 6 bases, and 12 bases stayed unmatched. Per germline, CDR1 WNHNN and CDR2 SYGVQD (reference sequence). This CDR3 spans 17 amino acids. CDR3 nucleotide sequence: TGCGCCAGCAGCGCCAATAAGGGGGGACAGGGGGCCAATGAGCAGTTCTTC. This translates into CASSANKGGQGANEQFF.

The CDR3 nucleotides are TGCGCCAGCAGCCCCGACCCGTCCGGGGAGCTGTTTTTT. Its protein is CASSPDPSGELFF. The V and J genes are TRBV5-1 and TRBJ2-2; unclear D gene. The CDR3 is 13 residues long. V dropped 4 bases and J dropped 6 bases, with 10 bases sitting between them. Germline lookup yields CDR1 SGHRS and CDR2 YFSETQ.

This clone was counted once. The CDR3 nucleotides are TGTGCCAGTAGTCCGGACTGGCGGCCCTACAATGAGCAGTTCTTC. Its translation: CASSPDWRPYNEQFF. This chain joins TRBV19 and TRBJ2-1; a possible D gene is TRBD2 (5 bases). The CDR3 is 15 residues long. Germline CDR1 reads LNHDA; CDR2 reads SQIVND (reference sequence). V lost 5 bases, J lost 2 bases, and 13 bases lay in between.

This chain joins TRBV5-1 and TRBJ2-5; tentative D call: TRBD1 (6 bases). The CDR3 totals 15 residues. Germline V gives CDR1 SGHRS, CDR2 YFSETQ. Trimming shortened V by 4 bases and J by 3 bases, and 16 bases separated the two germline ends. CDR3 coding DNA: TGCGCCAGCAGCGGAAAAGACAGGTTCGAAGAGACCCAGTACTTC. Protein: CASSGKDRFEETQYF.

Here the CDR3 reads CASSQDLRALGEAFF. CDR3 DNA sequence: TGTGCCAGCAGCCAAGATCTACGGGCCCTCGGGGAAGCTTTCTTT. This chain uses TRBV14 with TRBJ1-1; D not certain. The V and J ends lost 0 bases and 8 bases respectively, with 16 bases between them. Germline V gene data show CDR1 as SGHDN and CDR2 as FVKESK. This CDR3 spans 15 amino acids.

There are a few counts of this clone. One end of the junction varies from germline; a read error may be responsible. The chain employs TRBV14 and TRBJ2-5; weak D call: TRBD2 (7 bases). The germline V gene encodes CDR1 SGHDN and CDR2 FVKESK. The CDR3 has 12 residues. The CDR3 nucleotides read TGTGCCAGCAGCCAAGCGGGGGGCCAGTCGGACTTC. Its protein is CASSQAGGQSDF.

The chain employs TRBV28 and TRBJ2-7, with a weak D call TRBD2 (5 bases). This CDR3 is 11 amino acids long. CDR1 MDHEN and CDR2 SYDVKM come from the germline V gene. V lost 4 bases to trimming and J lost 11 bases, with 12 bases between them. The CDR3 reads CASSSLTGKYF. For the CDR3, the DNA is TGTGCCAGCAGTTCCCTAACGGGGAAGTACTTC.

This sequence joins TRBV11-2 and TRBJ1-1; TRBD1 is a possible D gene (6 bases). The CDR3 has 14 amino acids. V lost 6 bases and J 1 base, leaving 12 bases between the germline ends. Germline V gene data show CDR1 as SGHAT and CDR2 as FQNNGV. CDR3: CASRGGRGNTEAFF. In DNA, the CDR3 is TGTGCCAGCAGGGGGGGCAGGGGGAACACTGAAGCTTTCTTT.